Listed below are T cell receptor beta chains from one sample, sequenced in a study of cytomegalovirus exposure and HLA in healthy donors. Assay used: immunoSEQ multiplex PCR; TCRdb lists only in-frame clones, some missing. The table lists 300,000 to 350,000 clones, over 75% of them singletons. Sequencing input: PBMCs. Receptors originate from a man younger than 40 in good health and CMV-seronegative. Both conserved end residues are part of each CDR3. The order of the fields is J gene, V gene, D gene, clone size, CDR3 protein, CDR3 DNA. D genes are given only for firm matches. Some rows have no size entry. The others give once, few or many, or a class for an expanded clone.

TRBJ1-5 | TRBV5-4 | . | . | CASSFGGDNQPQHF | TGTGCCAGCAGCTTTGGCGGCGACAATCAGCCCCAGCATTTT
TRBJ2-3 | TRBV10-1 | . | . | CASSRTRQDTQYF | TGCGCCAGCAGCAGGACTCGGCAGGATACGCAGTATTTT
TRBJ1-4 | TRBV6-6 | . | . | CASSFVGATNEKLFF | TGTGCCAGCAGTTTCGTCGGGGCAACTAATGAAAAACTGTTTTTT
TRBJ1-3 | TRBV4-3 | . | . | CASSQGTGLLSGNTIYF | TGCGCCAGCAGCCAAGGAACAGGGCTCCTCTCTGGAAACACCATATATTTT
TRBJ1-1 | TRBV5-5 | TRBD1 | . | CASILGQGDYTEAFF | TGTGCCAGCATCCTTGGACAGGGCGATTACACTGAAGCTTTCTTT
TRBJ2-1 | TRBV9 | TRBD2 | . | CASSATSGGLTSSYNEQFF | TGTGCCAGCAGCGCGACTAGCGGGGGTCTAACGAGCTCCTACAATGAGCAGTTCTTC
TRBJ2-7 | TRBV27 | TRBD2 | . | CASRNRLAGGPGEQYF | TGTGCCAGCAGAAACCGGCTAGCGGGGGGGCCGGGGGAGCAGTACTTC
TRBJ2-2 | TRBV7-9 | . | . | CASSPRGGPTGELFF | TGTGCCAGCAGCCCTAGGGGGGGACCGACCGGGGAGCTGTTTTTT
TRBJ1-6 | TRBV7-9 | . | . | CASSPWSGGNSPLHF | TGTGCCAGCAGCCCCTGGTCGGGGGGTAATTCACCCCTCCACTTT
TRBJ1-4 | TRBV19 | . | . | CASHLGGNEKLFF | TGTGCCAGCCACTTAGGGGGTAATGAAAAACTGTTTTTT
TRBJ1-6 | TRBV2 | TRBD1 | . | CASSEQGAGYNSPLHF | TGTGCCAGCAGTGAACAGGGGGCAGGGTATAATTCACCCCTCCACTTT
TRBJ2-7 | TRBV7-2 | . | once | CASSLYPYEQYF | TGTGCCAGCAGTCTCTACCCCTACGAGCAGTACTTC
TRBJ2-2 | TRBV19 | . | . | CASSMSGFGELFF | TGTGCCAGTAGTATGTCCGGTTTCGGGGAGCTGTTTTTT
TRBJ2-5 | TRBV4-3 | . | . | CASSRLLAAAETQYF | TGCGCCAGCAGCCGGCTACTAGCAGCTGCAGAGACCCAGTACTTC
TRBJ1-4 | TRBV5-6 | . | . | CASSPDRNNEKLFF | TGTGCCAGCAGCCCTGACAGAAATAATGAAAAACTGTTTTTT
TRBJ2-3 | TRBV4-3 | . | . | CASSLNSGETDTQYF | TGCGCCAGCAGCCTCAATTCGGGGGAAACGGATACGCAGTATTTT
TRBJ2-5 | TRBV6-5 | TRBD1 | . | CASSYDRGPQETQYF | TGTGCCAGCAGTTATGACAGGGGCCCCCAAGAGACCCAGTACTTC